A single sample is the source of the 3 T cell receptor beta chains below, sequenced in a study of blood T cell repertoires in COVID-19. Sequencing used immunoSEQ multiplex PCR; TCRdb keeps in-frame clones, though not all of them. The sample includes about 200,000 clones, 80% of them seen just once. Source material: PBMCs or T cells enriched from blood (not recorded which). These receptors were collected from a woman aged 40 to 50 with acute COVID-19.

This clone was observed a few times. Within the sample, other DNA sequences also encode this same CDR3. The genes are TRBV19 and TRBJ2-7; maybe TRBD1 (5 bases). The V end was cut by 4 bases, the J end by 0 bases, with 10 bases between. The CDR3 consists of 14 residues. CDR1 and CDR2 (germline): LNHDA, SQIVND (reference sequence). CDR3 sequence reads: CASSTPGLSYEQYF. The CDR3 bases are TGTGCCAGTAGTACCCCAGGGCTCTCCTACGAGCAGTACTTC.

CDR3 nucleotide sequence: TGTGCCAGTAGTGAGGCAGGGAACTATGGCTACACCTTC. It encodes CASSEAGNYGYTF. The chain recombines TRBV19 with TRBJ1-2; possible D gene TRBD1, 5 bases. The CDR3 consists of 13 residues. CDR1 is LNHDA and CDR2 is SQIVND in the germline V gene (reference sequence). Deletions cut 5 bases from V and 2 bases from J, with 9 bases between.

This clone is a singleton in its sample. CDR3 loop: CASSSSSGREQFF. The CDR3 DNA reads TGTGCCAGCAGCTCCTCTAGCGGGCGTGAACAGTTCTTC. The chain has TRBV11-2 and TRBJ2-1; 8 positions match TRBD2. Unmatched junction bases numbered 9, after V lost 4 bases and J lost 13 bases. Germline-derived CDR1 and CDR2 are SGHAT and FQNNGV. The CDR3 sequence is 13 residues long.